Listed here is a single TCR beta chain. Its antigen is not known. Germline-derived CDR1 and CDR2 are SGHAT and FQNNGV. The CDR3 contains 16 residues. V lost 2 bases, J lost 3 bases, and 6 bases stayed unmatched. This sample was included in a study of cytomegalovirus exposure and HLA in healthy donors. Broader study findings: The majority of TCR sequences were rare, yet some public TCRs appeared in many donors. The classifier was said to identify cytomegalovirus status with high specificity and sensitivity.

Clones were sequenced by immunoSEQ multiplex PCR, and TCRdb holds only the in-frame ones, with some missing. The table lists about 130,000 clones, approximately 91% of them singletons, with about 2% in the top ten. The donors were members of the validation cohort comprising about 130 subjects, separate from the roughly 640-subject first cohort. Sequenced material: PBMCs. This TCR was sampled from a young woman in good health and CMV-seronegative. V gene TRBV11-2 combines with J gene TRBJ2-3; 9 nucleotides agree with TRBD2. The CDR3 spells CASSLLSGRGTDTQYF. The CDR3 DNA follows: TGTGCCAGCAGCTTACTTAGCGGGAGAGGAACAGATACGCAGTATTTT.